This entry describes one TCR beta chain. Generated by immunoSEQ multiplex PCR, the TCRdb table keeps only in-frame clones and is missing some. The sample has about 170,000 clones; 82% are singletons. The V gene's germline CDR1 is SGHNT and CDR2 YENEEA. The ends were cut back, 5 bases at V and 4 bases at J, with 9 bases in the middle. The CDR3 runs 13 residues. This sample is part of a study of blood T cell repertoires in COVID-19. Sequenced sample: peripheral blood. This chain joins TRBV11-3 and TRBJ1-3; D is undetermined. The TCR was taken from a woman of 80 years or more with acute or convalescent COVID-19. CDR3 region: CASSSGSGNTIYF. The CDR3 nucleotides read TGTGCCAGCAGCAGCGGCTCCGGAAACACCATATATTTT.